One sample yielded the 32 T cell receptor beta chains listed below, sequenced in a study of CD8 T cells in ankylosing spondylitis. TCRdb redid the calling of the 5' RACE reads with MiXCR, one entry per CDR3 protein. This table holds around 210,000 distinct CDR3 sequences, roughly 8% found once. Sequencing used blood, either unsorted or a sorted T cell fraction (not recorded which). The receptor source for this set is a female donor with ankylosing spondylitis or in good health (not recorded which).

Ten or more counts support this clonotype. The gene calls are TRBV5-1 and TRBJ2-5; TRBD1 or TRBD2 may be the D gene (6 bases each). The V gene lost 3 bases and the J gene lost 5 bases, with 11 bases spanning the gap. The CDR3 has 13 amino acids. CDR1 and CDR2 (germline): SGHRS, YFSETQ. The CDR3 coding sequence is TGCGCCAGCAGCTGGGGGGCTGGGGAGACCCAGTACTTC. Translating gives CASSWGAGETQYF.

This clonotype appeared a few times. This rearrangement joins TRBV5-4 to TRBJ2-7; 8 bases line up with TRBD2. After removal of 2 bases from V and 6 bases from J, the junction contained 1 base not matched to a gene. The CDR3 sequence is 12 residues long. The germline V gene has CDR1 SGHNT and CDR2 YYREEE (reference sequence). In DNA, the CDR3 is TGTGCCAGCAGCTTCGGACTAGCCGAGCAGTACTTC. Amino acid sequence: CASSFGLAEQYF.

This clonotype came up many times. The chain joins TRBV7-2 to TRBJ2-3; the match to TRBD2 covers 8 bases. Per germline, CDR1 SGHTA and CDR2 FQGNSA. CDR3 length: 16 residues. Trimming removed 6 bases from V and 2 bases from J; junction bases left unmatched: 10. This CDR3 reads CASRTSVRLNTDTQYF. CDR3 nucleotide sequence: TGTGCCAGCAGGACTAGCGTGCGCTTGAACACAGATACGCAGTATTTT.

The V gene is TRBV7-8, the J gene TRBJ2-1, with D perhaps matching TRBD2 (5 bases). V lost 5 bases and J 8 bases, leaving 22 bases between the germline ends. The CDR3 is 16 residues long. The V gene's germline CDR1 is SGHVS and CDR2 FQNEAQ. This CDR3 is CASSRPRSEGKDEQFF. The CDR3, as DNA: TGTGCCAGCAGCCGACCACGTAGTGAGGGAAAGGATGAGCAGTTCTTC.

This clonotype has at least ten counts. The chain has TRBV18 and TRBJ2-1; weak D call: TRBD2 (6 bases). Germline CDR1 is KGHSH and CDR2 is LQKENI. This CDR3 has 15 amino acids. V was pared by 6 bases and J by 2 bases, with 14 bases between. The CDR3: CASSSPGGTYNEQFF. As DNA, the CDR3 is TGTGCCAGCTCCTCCCCCGGGGGTACCTACAATGAGCAGTTCTTC.

This clonotype was counted many times. The rearrangement joins TRBV12-3 or TRBV12-4 to TRBJ1-4; possibly TRBD1 for D (6 bases). This CDR3 spans 16 amino acids. The V and J ends lost 2 bases and 2 bases respectively, with 12 bases between them. In nucleotides, the CDR3 is TGTGCCAGCAGTTTAAACCGACAGGTGACTAATGAAAAACTGTTTTTT. Protein sequence: CASSLNRQVTNEKLFF.

This clonotype was detected ten times or more. This CDR3 reads CAIKGLAGVADTQYF. CDR3 nucleotide sequence: TGTGCCATCAAAGGCCTAGCGGGAGTGGCAGATACGCAGTATTTT. The chain has TRBV10-3 and TRBJ2-3; TRBD2 matches 10 bases. Losses at the gene ends were 7 bases for V and 4 bases for J; bases not matched to a gene: 8. Looked up from germline, CDR1 is ENHRY and CDR2 is SYGVKD. The CDR3 loop spans 15 amino acids.

Concerning this clonotype: A much more abundant neighbour one base away suggests this may be a read error. CDR3 region: CNVEKGQDNSYEQYF. Written as DNA, the CDR3 is TGCAACGTTGAAAAGGGACAGGACAACTCCTACGAGCAGTACTTC. The V and J genes are TRBV29-1 and TRBJ2-7, with 8 bases that match TRBD1. The CDR3 loop spans 15 amino acids. Germline assignment: CDR1 SQVTM and CDR2 ANQGSEA.

This clonotype turned up a few times. This sequence joins TRBV20-1 and TRBJ2-5; 7 bases agree with TRBD1. With V trimmed by 6 bases and J by 5 bases, 12 bases remained unmatched. The germline gives CDR1 DFQATT, CDR2 SNEGSKA (reference sequence). The CDR3 extends over 14 amino acids. CDR3: CSAGKQGSRETQYF. CDR3 nucleotides: TGCAGTGCCGGGAAACAGGGGAGTAGGGAGACCCAGTACTTC.

At least ten counts were recorded for this clonotype. The chain recombines TRBV5-1 with TRBJ2-1; TRBD2 agrees at 8 bases. Trimming removed 5 bases from V and 5 bases from J; junction bases left unmatched: 6. The CDR3 loop spans 14 amino acids. The germline V gene encodes CDR1 SGHRS and CDR2 YFSETQ. The CDR3 coding sequence is TGCGCCAGCAGGCCGGGGGGGATGAACAATGAGCAGTTCTTC. This translates into CASRPGGMNNEQFF.

CDR3 coding DNA: TGTTCTATCTTGGGGGAAAAACTGTTTTTT. This sequence encodes CSILGEKLFF. The rearrangement uses TRBV15 and TRBJ1-4; D uncertain. CDR3 length equals 10 residues. The germline gives CDR1 LNHNV, CDR2 YYDKDF (reference sequence).

The genes are TRBV11-2 and TRBJ2-6; 11 positions match TRBD2. This CDR3 has 19 amino acids. The ends lost 3 bases at V and 4 bases at J; junction bases unmatched: 11. The V gene's germline CDR1 is SGHAT and CDR2 FQNNGV. CDR3 sequence reads: CASSFRLAGRQAGANVLTF. The CDR3, as DNA: TGTGCCAGCAGCTTCCGACTAGCGGGAAGACAGGCCGGGGCCAACGTCCTGACTTTC. Filled out from reference TRBV11-2 and TRBJ2-6, the complete variable domain reads EAGVAQSPRYKIIEKRQSVAFWCNPISGHATLYWYQQILGQGPKLLIQFQNNGVVDDSQLPKDRFSAERLKGVDSTLKIQPAKLEDSAVYLCASSFRLAGRQAGANVLTFGAGSRLTVL.

Only a few counts were recorded for this clonotype. The rearrangement links TRBV5-1 to TRBJ2-3; D is ambiguous. Germline loops: CDR1 SGHRS, CDR2 YFSETQ. CDR3 length: 17 residues. Trimming pared 2 bases from V and 0 bases from J, leaving 16 bases between. The CDR3 here is CASSFLPERSSTDTQYF. The CDR3 DNA follows: TGCGCCAGCAGCTTTCTCCCGGAACGGTCTAGCACAGATACGCAGTATTTT.

This clonotype came up many times. This sequence joins TRBV3-1 and TRBJ1-1; 7 bases are shared with TRBD1. Germline CDR1 LGHDT, CDR2 YNNKEL (reference sequence). V lost 6 bases to trimming and J lost 1 base; unmatched junction nucleotides: 5. The CDR3 consists of 14 residues. This chain's CDR3 is CASRIGQANTEAFF. The CDR3, as DNA: TGTGCCAGCAGGATAGGACAGGCGAACACTGAAGCTTTCTTT.

This clonotype showed up just a few times. The rearrangement uses TRBV5-4 and TRBJ2-7; no clear D gene. V gave up 3 bases and J gave up 6 bases, with 19 bases separating them. Germline lookup yields CDR1 SGHNT and CDR2 YYREEE (reference sequence). The CDR3 sequence is 15 residues long. The CDR3 reads CASSSPRVFPFEQYF. For the CDR3, the DNA is TGTGCCAGCAGCTCCCCCCGGGTTTTCCCCTTCGAGCAGTACTTC. The entire variable domain, with the rest obtained from reference TRBV5-4 and TRBJ2-7, is as follows: ETGVTQSPTHLIKTRGQQVTLRCSSQSGHNTVSWYQQALGQGPQFIFQYYREEENGRGNFPPRFSGLQFPNYSSELNVNALELDDSALYLCASSSPRVFPFEQYFGPGTRLTVT.

This clonotype has at least ten counts. The chain carries TRBV18 and TRBJ1-3, with TRBD1 matching 7 bases. The CDR3 totals 16 residues. The V and J ends lost 1 base and 1 base, in that order; junction bases with no gene match: 4. CDR1 is KGHSH and CDR2 is LQKENI in the germline V gene. CDR3 bases: TGTGCCAGCTCACCACAGGGACAGATTTCTGGAAACACCATATATTTT. It specifies CASSPQGQISGNTIYF.

The sample holds many counts of this clonotype. V and J are TRBV12-3 or TRBV12-4 and TRBJ1-1; D is ambiguous. This CDR3 comprises 16 residues. Trimming pared 6 bases from V and 4 bases from J, leaving 21 bases between. The CDR3 spells CASSHGRAGVGTEAFF. In DNA, the CDR3 is TGTGCCAGCAGCCATGGCCGGGCCGGGGTGGGCACTGAAGCTTTCTTT.

This clonotype has a count of ten or more. The chain joins TRBV29-1 to TRBJ2-1; 12 bases fit TRBD2. Germline values: CDR1 SQVTM, CDR2 ANQGSEA. The V gene end was trimmed by 1 base and the J gene end by 3 bases; junction bases not matched to a gene: 4. The CDR3 runs 16 residues. The CDR3 protein is CSVEGTSGDFYNEQFF. The CDR3 nucleotides are TGCAGCGTTGAAGGGACTAGCGGGGACTTCTACAATGAGCAGTTCTTC.

This clonotype has just one count. The rearrangement uses TRBV28 and TRBJ1-1; D gene unclear. The CDR3 runs 12 residues. The germline V gene has CDR1 MDHEN and CDR2 SYDVKM. The V end lost 2 bases, the J end lost 7 bases, and 8 bases lay between the germline ends. The chain's CDR3 is CASSLPTGEAFF. Written as DNA, the CDR3 is TGTGCCAGCAGTTTACCGACTGGTGAAGCTTTCTTT.

In its sample, this clonotype was seen many times. This chain links TRBV2 with TRBJ1-4; a weak D match, TRBD1 (6 bases). The CDR3 spans 14 residues. From germline, CDR1 is SNHLY and CDR2 FYNNEI. V shed 2 bases and J shed 6 bases, with 10 bases lying between them. The CDR3 here is CASSENRVYEKLFF. For the CDR3, the DNA is TGTGCCAGCAGTGAAAACAGGGTGTATGAAAAACTGTTTTTT.

The rearrangement uses TRBV19 and TRBJ1-5, with TRBD1 matching 8 bases. This CDR3 is 16 amino acids long. Germline V CDR1 and CDR2: LNHDA, SQIVND (reference sequence). The V and J ends lost 8 bases and 4 bases, in that order; junction bases with no gene match: 13. The CDR3: CASAAEDRGPNQPQHF. The CDR3 DNA is TGTGCCAGTGCCGCCGAAGACAGGGGCCCGAATCAGCCCCAGCATTTT. Drawing the rest from reference TRBV19 and TRBJ1-5, the complete variable domain is DGGITQSPKYLFRKEGQNVTLSCEQNLNHDAMYWYRQDPGQGLRLIYYSQIVNDFQKGDIAEGYSVSREKKESFPLTVTSAQKNPTAFYLCASAAEDRGPNQPQHFGDGTRLSIL.

This clonotype was detected ten times or more. The J gene is TRBJ2-5, the V gene TRBV20-1, with D possibly TRBD1 on 6 matching bases. Germline loops: CDR1 DFQATT, CDR2 SNEGSKA (reference sequence). The CDR3 runs 13 residues. Trimming left V 7 bases short and J 3 bases short, with 15 bases between. The CDR3 nucleotides are TGCAGTGGCGGCAGGGGTGAGGAAGAGACCCAGTACTTC. It yields the protein CSGGRGEEETQYF.

In this sample, this clonotype turned up a few times. The rearrangement links TRBV20-1 to TRBJ2-1; 12 bases fit TRBD2. The V gene end was trimmed by 1 base and the J gene end by 1 base; junction bases not matched to a gene: 5. The CDR3 consists of 17 residues. In germline, CDR1 is DFQATT, CDR2 SNEGSKA (reference sequence). CDR3 nucleotide sequence: TGCAGTGCTAGAGTCCGGCTAGCGGGAGGGTCCTACAATGAGCAGTTCTTC. It specifies CSARVRLAGGSYNEQFF.

The table lists this clonotype with many counts. The chain recombines TRBV14 with TRBJ1-2; no clear D gene. CDR1 and CDR2 (germline): SGHDN, FVKESK. CDR3 length: 15 residues. V was trimmed by 0 bases and J by 4 bases, leaving 12 bases between them. The DNA for the CDR3 is TGTGCCAGCAGCCAAGATCGGGGAGGGAGCTATGGCTACACCTTC. This sequence encodes CASSQDRGGSYGYTF.

Notes on this clonotype: A read error is possible here, since a much larger clone lies one base away. The chain combines TRBV20-1 with TRBJ2-7, with D perhaps given as TRBD1 or TRBD2 (5 bases each). The germline V gene encodes CDR1 DFQATT and CDR2 SNEGSKA (reference sequence). The CDR3 consists of 10 residues. CDR3 DNA sequence: TGCTGTGGGACGGACTACGAGCAGTACTTC. Amino acids: CCGTDYEQYF.

The chain carries TRBV5-5 and TRBJ1-1, with D unresolved. Germline CDR1 reads SGHKS; CDR2 reads YYEKEE (reference sequence). The CDR3 has 13 amino acids. V was cut by 2 bases and J by 0 bases, with 5 bases left in between. CDR3 DNA sequence: TGTGCCAGCAGCTTCACGGTGAACACTGAAGCTTTCTTT. It encodes CASSFTVNTEAFF.

This rearrangement joins TRBV18 to TRBJ2-4, with D possibly being TRBD2 (6 bases). The germline CDR1 and CDR2 sequences are KGHSH and LQKENI. V lost 1 base to trimming and J lost 1 base, with 26 bases between them. The CDR3 contains 21 residues. The CDR3 DNA reads TGTGCCAGCTCACCACAAGGGTGGCAGGAAACCTCTGGGGGGGCCAAAAACATTCAGTACTTC. Residues: CASSPQGWQETSGGAKNIQYF.

This clonotype was seen ten or more times. This sequence joins TRBV20-1 and TRBJ1-5, with D hard to call. This CDR3 is built from 13 residues. CDR1 DFQATT and CDR2 SNEGSKA come from the germline V gene (reference sequence). Trimming removed 0 bases at V and 5 bases at J, with 8 bases between. CDR3 protein: CSARDLEYQPQHF. DNA for the CDR3: TGCAGTGCTAGAGATCTAGAGTATCAGCCCCAGCATTTT.

This clonotype was seen ten or more times. The V call is TRBV20-1, the J call TRBJ2-7, with D possibly TRBD1 on 6 matching bases. The CDR3 is made up of 14 amino acids. Between the trimmed V and J ends, which lost 5 bases and 0 bases, there was a span of 14 bases. Per germline, CDR1 DFQATT and CDR2 SNEGSKA (reference sequence). The CDR3 here is CSADHRAFSYEQYF. CDR3 in DNA: TGCAGTGCTGATCACAGGGCTTTCTCCTACGAGCAGTACTTC.

This clonotype appeared many times. The J gene is TRBJ2-1, the V gene TRBV7-9; 7 bases fit TRBD2. CDR3 length: 16 residues. The V and J ends lost 2 bases and 4 bases, in that order; junction bases with no gene match: 8. Germline CDR1 SEHNR, CDR2 FQNEAQ (reference sequence). This CDR3 is CASSLPGGGRYNEQFF. The CDR3 bases are TGTGCCAGCAGCTTACCGGGAGGAGGAAGGTACAATGAGCAGTTCTTC. Full variable domain (remainder filled in from reference TRBV7-9 and TRBJ2-1): DTGVSQNPRHKITKRGQNVTFRCDPISEHNRLYWYRQTLGQGPEFLTYFQNEAQLEKSRLLSDRFSAERPKGSFSTLEIQRTEQGDSAMYLCASSLPGGGRYNEQFFGPGTRLTVL.

As regards this clonotype: A single base separates this from a much larger clone, so it may be a read error. The chain carries TRBV27 and TRBJ1-6; 10 bases line up with TRBD1. With 5 bases clipped from V and 15 bases from J, the junction kept 10 bases outside the gene matches. Germline values: CDR1 MNHEY, CDR2 SMNVEV (reference sequence). The CDR3 contains 14 residues. The CDR3 loop reads CASSPPGQGTRLHF. The CDR3 coding sequence is TGTGCCAGCAGTCCACCGGGACAGGGGACGCGCCTCCACTTT.

This clonotype occurred a few times. The CDR3 here is CASSPPTSPGYNEQFF. DNA of the CDR3: TGTGCCAGCAGTCCACCGACTAGCCCTGGGTACAATGAGCAGTTCTTC. This rearrangement joins TRBV28 to TRBJ2-1, with 7 bases matching TRBD2. The CDR3 runs to 16 residues. Germline-derived CDR1 and CDR2 are MDHEN and SYDVKM. V trimming: 5 bases; J trimming: 4 bases; junction bases outside the gene matches: 11.